Following are 6 T cell receptor beta chains from one sample sequenced in a study of blood T cell repertoires in COVID-19. Assay used: immunoSEQ multiplex PCR; TCRdb lists only in-frame clones, some missing. The sample has some 250,000 clones; approximately 83% are singletons. The specimen sequenced was peripheral blood. These receptor sequences come from a woman younger than 45 who had recovered from COVID-19.

The V call is TRBV28, the J call TRBJ2-4; tentative D call: TRBD2 (6 bases). Trimming pared 3 bases from V and 7 bases from J, leaving 7 bases between. The CDR3 sequence is 12 residues long. Germline CDR1 is MDHEN and CDR2 is SYDVKM. The DNA for the CDR3 is TGTGCCAGCAGTTTGGCGGGGAACATTCAGTACTTC. Translated, it gives CASSLAGNIQYF.

The chain employs TRBV2 and TRBJ2-7; tentative D call: TRBD2 (6 bases). Per the germline V gene, CDR1 is SNHLY and CDR2 is FYNNEI. The germline V and J ends were trimmed by 4 bases and 6 bases, with 13 bases remaining between them. This CDR3 comprises 13 residues. DNA for the CDR3: TGTGCCAGCAGTGTTAGGGGACTTGTCGAGCAGTACTTC. Translating gives CASSVRGLVEQYF.

This chain uses TRBV6-6 with TRBJ1-5; the D gene is possibly TRBD1 (5 bases). The V end lost 4 bases, the J end lost 0 bases, and 13 bases lay between the germline ends. This CDR3 comprises 16 residues. CDR1 is MNHNY, CDR2 SVGAGI, per germline (reference sequence). CDR3 sequence: CASSSMGGLSNQPQHF. In DNA, the CDR3 is TGTGCCAGCAGTTCCATGGGGGGACTTAGCAATCAGCCCCAGCATTTT.

Remarks on this clone: Other nucleotide sequences from this sample produce the same CDR3. The chain carries TRBV19 and TRBJ2-7; TRBD1 matches at 12 bases. The V and J ends lost 6 bases and 7 bases, in that order; junction bases with no gene match: 4. The CDR3 length is 13 residues. Per germline, CDR1 LNHDA and CDR2 SQIVND (reference sequence). The CDR3 nucleotides are TGTGCCAGTAGGGGACAGGGGGCCGGGGAGCAGTACTTC. This sequence encodes CASRGQGAGEQYF.

This rearrangement joins TRBV25-1 to TRBJ2-5; 9 bases are shared with TRBD1. Germline CDR1 reads MGHDK; CDR2 reads SYGVNS. The CDR3 loop spans 15 amino acids. The ends lost 6 bases at V and 2 bases at J; junction bases unmatched: 7. CDR3: CASSVTGGGQETQYF. The CDR3 coding sequence is TGTGCCAGCAGCGTAACAGGGGGCGGACAAGAGACCCAGTACTTC.

V is TRBV9 and J is TRBJ2-2; D is possibly TRBD2 (7 bases). The CDR3 runs 14 residues. Germline V gives CDR1 SGDLS, CDR2 YYNGEE. V lost 6 bases and J 3 bases, leaving 12 bases between the germline ends. CDR3 sequence: CASMRGPDTGELFF. The CDR3 DNA follows: TGTGCCAGCATGCGGGGGCCCGACACCGGGGAGCTGTTTTTT.